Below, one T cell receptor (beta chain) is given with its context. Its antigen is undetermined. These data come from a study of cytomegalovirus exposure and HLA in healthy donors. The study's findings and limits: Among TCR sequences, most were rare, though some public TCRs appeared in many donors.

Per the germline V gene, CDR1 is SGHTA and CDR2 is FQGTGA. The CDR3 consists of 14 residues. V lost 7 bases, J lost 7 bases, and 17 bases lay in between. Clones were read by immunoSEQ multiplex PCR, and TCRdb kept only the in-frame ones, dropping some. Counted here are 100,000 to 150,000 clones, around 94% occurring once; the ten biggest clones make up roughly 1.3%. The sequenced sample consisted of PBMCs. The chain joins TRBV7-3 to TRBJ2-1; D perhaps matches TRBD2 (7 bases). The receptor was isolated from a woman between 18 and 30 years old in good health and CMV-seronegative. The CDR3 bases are TGTGCCAGCACCCTCGGGGGGCCGGGAAATGAGCAGTTCTTC. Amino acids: CASTLGGPGNEQFF.